These T cell receptor beta chains were read from a single sample in a study of cytomegalovirus exposure and HLA in healthy donors. The repertoire was sequenced with immunoSEQ multiplex PCR; TCRdb's copy has only in-frame clones and lacks some. Of 150,000 or so clones listed, about 86% are singletons. The sample comprised PBMCs. Source of these receptors: a woman younger than 45 in good health and CMV-seronegative. The CDR3 runs from the conserved cysteine through the conserved F or W. The D gene is left open where the match is weak. Clone size appears in some rows only: once, few, many, or a class for an expanded clone.

d_call | clone_size | j_call | v_call | cdr3_length | cdr3_nt | cdr3_aa
NA | NA | TRBJ2-5 | TRBV13 | 14 | TGTGCCAGCAGTTTGAGAGAGGCGGAAGAGACCCAGTACTTC | CASSLREAEETQYF
NA | once | TRBJ2-7 | TRBV7-9 | 17 | TGTGCCAGCAGCTTATTTCCTGGGGTAGGGGGAGCCTACGAGCAGTACTTC | CASSLFPGVGGAYEQYF
TRBD1 | NA | TRBJ1-5 | TRBV29-1 | 13 | TGCAGCGTGCAGACAGGGGTGTCGTCGCCCCAGCATTTT | CSVQTGVSSPQHF
TRBD1 | NA | TRBJ1-5 | TRBV2 | 15 | TGTGCCAGCAGCTATAGCGGGACAGGGATTCAGCCCCAGCATTTT | CASSYSGTGIQPQHF
NA | NA | TRBJ1-6 | TRBV4-1 | 15 | TGCGCCAGCAGCCAAGTGGGGGCGGGTAATTCACCCCTCCACTTT | CASSQVGAGNSPLHF
TRBD1 | NA | TRBJ1-6 | TRBV18 | 16 | TGTGCCAGCTCCCCTATACAGGGGGCAAATAATTCACCCCTCCACTTT | CASSPIQGANNSPLHF
NA | NA | TRBJ2-7 | TRBV6-1 | 15 | TGTGCCAGCGCAGCACCGACTAACAGCCCCTACGAGCAGTACTTC | CASAAPTNSPYEQYF
NA | NA | TRBJ2-2 | TRBV19 | 14 | TGTGCCAGTAGTGTCAGACTGTACACCGGGGAGCTGTTTTTT | CASSVRLYTGELFF
NA | NA | TRBJ2-1 | TRBV27 | 16 | TGTGCCAGCAGTTTCTACCCCCCGACTAGCTACAATGAGCAGTTCTTC | CASSFYPPTSYNEQFF
TRBD1 | NA | TRBJ1-4 | TRBV2 | 17 | TGTGCCAGCAGAGCGGGACAGGGGGCGCGTCGTAATGAAAAACTGTTTTTT | CASRAGQGARRNEKLFF
TRBD2 | NA | TRBJ2-5 | TRBV5-1 | 16 | TGCGCCAGCAGCTTGGGGGCGACTAGCGGGAAAGAGACCCAGTACTTC | CASSLGATSGKETQYF
TRBD2 | NA | TRBJ2-7 | TRBV4-1 | 15 | TGCGCCAGCAGCCAAGCTAGCGGGGGTGGCTACGAGCAGTACTTC | CASSQASGGGYEQYF
NA | NA | TRBJ1-6 | TRBV4-1 | 14 | TGCGCCAGCAGCCAAGTTTTTGGGAGTTCACCCCTCCACTTT | CASSQVFGSSPLHF
NA | NA | TRBJ1-1 | TRBV5-4 | 14 | TGTGCCAGCAGCTTAGGACTGATGAACACTGAAGCTTTCTTT | CASSLGLMNTEAFF
NA | NA | TRBJ1-4 | TRBV4-3 | 14 | TGCGCCAGCAGCCAAGATTGGCGGAATGAAAAACTGTTTTTT | CASSQDWRNEKLFF
TRBD2 | NA | TRBJ2-5 | TRBV9 | 15 | TGTGCCAGCAGCGTAGGGGGACTAGCGGTCGAGACCCAGTACTTC | CASSVGGLAVETQYF
NA | NA | TRBJ2-7 | TRBV11-2 | 12 | TGTGCCAGCAGCTTATACTCCTACGAGCAGTACTTC | CASSLYSYEQYF
NA | NA | TRBJ2-3 | TRBV6-1 | 15 | TGTGCCAGCAGTGAAGGCGGACTAAGCACAGATACGCAGTATTTT | CASSEGGLSTDTQYF
NA | NA | TRBJ1-3 | TRBV9 | 15 | TGTGCCAGCAGCGTCCGGGGGGTGAGTGGAAACACCATATATTTT | CASSVRGVSGNTIYF
NA | NA | TRBJ1-1 | TRBV28 | 16 | TGTGCCAGCACCCCAGCGGGTTGGAGTTATAAGGGTGAAGCTTTCTTT | CASTPAGWSYKGEAFF
TRBD1 | NA | TRBJ2-7 | TRBV7-2 | 15 | TGTGCCAGCAGCTTCAAGACAGGGGGCTCCTACGAGCAGTACTTC | CASSFKTGGSYEQYF
TRBD2 | NA | TRBJ2-1 | TRBV5-4 | 15 | TGTGCCAGCAGCCACCGGCGGGGGGGCGACAATGAGCAGTTCTTC | CASSHRRGGDNEQFF
NA | NA | TRBJ1-1 | TRBV6-5 | 12 | TGTGCCAGCAGTTACTCGACAGGTGAAGCTTTCTTT | CASSYSTGEAFF
NA | NA | TRBJ2-5 | TRBV6-5 | 15 | TGTGCCAGCAGCCGAAGGACCCGCGGCGGGGAGACCCAGTACTTC | CASSRRTRGGETQYF
NA | NA | TRBJ2-2 | TRBV10-3 | 18 | TGTGCCATCAGTGAGTCGCCCAGGAACCTGGGGCTCACCGGGGAGCTGTTTTTT | CAISESPRNLGLTGELFF
NA | NA | TRBJ1-2 | TRBV20-1 | 11 | TGCAGTGCTAGCGACAGATATGGCTACACCTTC | CSASDRYGYTF
TRBD1 | NA | TRBJ2-7 | TRBV4-3 | 15 | TGCGCCAGCAGCCAAGAGGGTGCAGGGGGCAGCGAGCAGTACTTC | CASSQEGAGGSEQYF
TRBD1 | NA | TRBJ2-3 | TRBV6-5 | 16 | TGTGCCAGCAGTTACTCCGGACAGGGCCTCACAGATACGCAGTATTTT | CASSYSGQGLTDTQYF
TRBD1 | NA | TRBJ2-2 | TRBV13 | 17 | TGTGCCAGCAGCTTGGGGCCCGGGACAGGGTGGACCGGGGAGCTGTTTTTT | CASSLGPGTGWTGELFF
NA | NA | TRBJ1-1 | TRBV6-5 | 15 | TGTGCCAGCAGTTACTCATCTCTGTCGGGTACTGAAGCTTTCTTT | CASSYSSLSGTEAFF
TRBD1 | NA | TRBJ1-5 | TRBV10-2 | 14 | TGCGCCAGCAGCGGGACAGGCGGGAATCAGCCCCAGCATTTT | CASSGTGGNQPQHF
NA | NA | TRBJ2-1 | TRBV6-5 | 12 | TGTGCCAGCAGTTACTCTTTGGGGGAGGAGTTCTTC | CASSYSLGEEFF
TRBD1 | once | TRBJ2-7 | TRBV5-4 | 14 | TGTGCCAGCAGCACCCGGGACAGGTCCTACGAGCAGTACTTC | CASSTRDRSYEQYF
NA | NA | TRBJ1-1 | TRBV9 | 13 | TGTGCCAGCAGCGTAGCTAAAAACACTGAAGCTTTCTTT | CASSVAKNTEAFF
NA | NA | TRBJ1-1 | TRBV11-2 | 14 | TGTGCCAGCAGCTTAGATGGGACTTTGTACGAAGCTTTCTTT | CASSLDGTLYEAFF
NA | NA | TRBJ1-5 | TRBV13 | 12 | TGTGCCAGCAGCAAGAGGAGTGAGCCCCAGCATTTT | CASSKRSEPQHF
TRBD2 | once | TRBJ2-1 | TRBV5-1 | 14 | TGCGCCAGCAGCATTAGCGGGGGTTACAATGAGCAGTTCTTC | CASSISGGYNEQFF
NA | NA | TRBJ1-2 | TRBV18 | 14 | TGTGCCAGCTCACCACGCGGGGGGCTCGATGGCTACACCTTC | CASSPRGGLDGYTF
NA | NA | TRBJ1-1 | TRBV11-2 | 16 | TGTGCCAGCAGCTTCGGCTACAGGGATCTGAACACTGAAGCTTTCTTT | CASSFGYRDLNTEAFF
NA | NA | TRBJ1-5 | TRBV4-1 | 13 | TGCGCCAGCAGCCAAGTGTTCGGGAGCCCCCAGCATTTT | CASSQVFGSPQHF
NA | NA | TRBJ1-5 | TRBV4-1 | 13 | TGCGCCAGCAGCCAACTCAGGAGGCAGCCCCAGCATTTT | CASSQLRRQPQHF
NA | NA | TRBJ2-5 | TRBV6-5 | 15 | TGTGCCAGCAGTTACTCGACAGGCCGCCAAGAGACCCAGTACTTC | CASSYSTGRQETQYF
TRBD1 | NA | TRBJ2-7 | TRBV4-3 | 16 | TGCGCCAGCAGCCAAGATCCAGGGGGATTCTCCTACGAGCAGTACTTC | CASSQDPGGFSYEQYF
TRBD1 | NA | TRBJ2-7 | TRBV4-1 | 16 | TGCGCCAGCAGCCAACCAGGACAGGGGCTCTCCTACGAGCAGTACTTC | CASSQPGQGLSYEQYF
NA | few | TRBJ1-4 | TRBV5-1 | 13 | TGCGCCAGCAGCTTGGCCGGGGATGAAAAACTGTTTTTT | CASSLAGDEKLFF
NA | NA | TRBJ2-1 | TRBV7-6 | 16 | TGTGCCAGCAGCTTCGCTACGGGACTCTCCTACAATGAGCAGTTCTTC | CASSFATGLSYNEQFF
TRBD1 | NA | TRBJ1-1 | TRBV20-1 | 11 | TGCAGTGCTGGCGACAGGGCGGAAGCTTTCTTT | CSAGDRAEAFF